Listed below are T cell receptor beta chains from one sample, sequenced in a study of T cell repertoires in cytomegalovirus infection. No antigen is known for these receptors. MiXCR, applied by TCRdb to the reads, yields one record per CDR3 protein. The sample lists some 130,000 distinct CDR3 sequences, 30% to 40% occurring once. Sequenced here: CD8+ T cells from cultured PBMCs, sampled from culture after CMV antigen stimulation. All receptors derive from a human donor in good health (CMV status not recorded). Some clones in this sample may be carry-over from other donors' samples. The conserved cysteine and the conserved F or W are not part of the CDR3 here. A D gene is named only where the DNA matches it firmly.

v_call,d_call,cdr3_aa
TRBV29-1,-,SVMTGSYEQY
TRBV6-5,-,ASSYSLGPGTEAF
TRBV20-1,TRBD2,SANHWTSVGYEQY
TRBV12-3/TRBV12-4,TRBD1,ASSPGGSGEKLF
TRBV6-4,TRBD2,ASSETTSGVNEQF
TRBV7-9,-,ASSSAAGLNTEAF
TRBV13,-,ASTWRGSYEQY
TRBV29-1,TRBD2,SVEKGRGAYNEQF
TRBV6-5,-,ASSYSTADSSYEQY
TRBV4-2,-,ASSQALGADTQY
TRBV12-3/TRBV12-4,-,ASSLYLQTGDEQF
TRBV30,TRBD1,AWSHLRDRSPEQY
TRBV5-1,TRBD2,ASSLGLAGAHRDEQF
TRBV5-6,TRBD1,ASSPPGQGLSYEQY
TRBV13,TRBD2,ASSLALAGGTSTDTQY
TRBV7-6,-,AILGQGLASYNEQF
TRBV7-2,-,ASSLNAAIGELF
TRBV27,-,ASAGVTSLSNYGYT
TRBV5-4,TRBD1,ASSNSGDRPLYGYT
TRBV28,-,ASSFEPGANSPLH
TRBV6-5,-,ASSYSEDSYYEQY
TRBV5-6,TRBD1,ASSQDRAGDEQF
TRBV7-8,-,ASSLFRGGTDTQY
TRBV6-1,-,ASSEEPWTAQPQH
TRBV7-2,-,ASSLVSGDIPSSYNSPLH
TRBV12-3/TRBV12-4,-,ASTFGGTNQPQH
TRBV2,TRBD2,ASSEGGGSYNEQF
TRBV2,TRBD1,ASSETRGGYTEAF
TRBV6-5,TRBD1,ASSNGQGSDEQF
TRBV28,TRBD2,AGSFRLALTSGGGETQY
TRBV19,TRBD2,ASSVSGDPDTQY
TRBV28,TRBD2,ASSLWSLAGDNEQF
TRBV2,-,ASSPLGGGTEAF